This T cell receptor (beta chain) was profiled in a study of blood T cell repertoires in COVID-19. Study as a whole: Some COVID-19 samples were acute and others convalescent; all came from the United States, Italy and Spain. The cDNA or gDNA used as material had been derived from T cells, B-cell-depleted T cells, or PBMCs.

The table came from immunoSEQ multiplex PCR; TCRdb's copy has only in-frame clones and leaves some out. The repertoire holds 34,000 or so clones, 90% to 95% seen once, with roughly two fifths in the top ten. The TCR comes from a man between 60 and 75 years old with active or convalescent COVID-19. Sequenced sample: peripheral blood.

CDR3 sequence reads: CASSLIGSGSNNEQFF. In DNA form, the CDR3 reads TGTGCCAGCAGCTTAATAGGTAGCGGATCTAACAATGAGCAGTTCTTC. This chain connects TRBV7-3 to TRBJ2-1; D is perhaps TRBD2 (6 bases). This CDR3 spans 16 amino acids. The V gene lost 1 base and the J gene lost 5 bases, with 15 bases spanning the gap. Germline V lookup: CDR1 SGHTA, CDR2 FQGTGA.